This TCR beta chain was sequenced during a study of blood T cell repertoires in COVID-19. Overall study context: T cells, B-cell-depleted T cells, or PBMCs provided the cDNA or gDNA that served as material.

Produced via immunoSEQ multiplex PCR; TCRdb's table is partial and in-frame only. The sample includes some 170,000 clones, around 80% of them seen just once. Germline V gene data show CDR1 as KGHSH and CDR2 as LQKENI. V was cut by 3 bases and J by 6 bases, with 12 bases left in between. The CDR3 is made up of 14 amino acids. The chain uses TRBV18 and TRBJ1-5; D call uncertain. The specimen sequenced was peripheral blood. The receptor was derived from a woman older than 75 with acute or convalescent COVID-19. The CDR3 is CASSPSEDFQPQHF. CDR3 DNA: TGTGCCAGCTCACCGTCGGAGGATTTTCAGCCCCAGCATTTT.